This T cell receptor (beta chain) was found in a study of T cell repertoires in cytomegalovirus infection. Looking at the study overall: Matching HLA type, along with CMV infection, was indicated by public TCR beta signatures.

From the reads, TCRdb called clonotypes with MiXCR, one entry per CDR3 protein. The sample has about 230,000 distinct CDR3 sequences; over 20% are singletons. Broader study findings: HLA-C-restricted CMV-specific TCR beta clonotypes were dominant in the ex vivo response. Adding up the frequency of public TCR beta families identified people who carried CMV plus the relevant HLA.

In its sample, this clonotype was seen a few times. What it binds is not known. Sequenced input: CD8+ T cells from PBMCs. The clonotype originates from a human donor in good health (CMV status not recorded). Some clones in this sample may be carry-over from other donors' samples.

CDR3 in DNA: TGTGCCAGCAGTTCCCTGCTCTTCACCCTTCTCAATGAGCAGTTCTTC. This gives the protein CASSSLLFTLLNEQFF. V and J are TRBV28 and TRBJ2-1; no reliable D call. CDR3 length equals 16 residues. V lost 4 bases and J lost 6, with 19 bases in between. Germline CDR1 and CDR2: MDHEN and SYDVKM.